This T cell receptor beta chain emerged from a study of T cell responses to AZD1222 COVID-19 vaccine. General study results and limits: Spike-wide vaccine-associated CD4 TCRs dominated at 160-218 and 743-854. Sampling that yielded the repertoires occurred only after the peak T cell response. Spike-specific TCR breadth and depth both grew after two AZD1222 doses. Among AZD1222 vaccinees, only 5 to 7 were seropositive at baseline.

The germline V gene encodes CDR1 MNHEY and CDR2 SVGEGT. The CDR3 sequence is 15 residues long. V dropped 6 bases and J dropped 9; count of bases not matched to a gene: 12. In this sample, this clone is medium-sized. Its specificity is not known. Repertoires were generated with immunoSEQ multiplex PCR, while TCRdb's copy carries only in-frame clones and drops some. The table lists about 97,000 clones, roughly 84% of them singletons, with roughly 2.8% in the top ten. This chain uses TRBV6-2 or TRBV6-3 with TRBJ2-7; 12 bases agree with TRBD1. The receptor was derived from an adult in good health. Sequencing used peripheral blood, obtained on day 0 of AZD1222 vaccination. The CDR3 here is CASSPGTGGHSRQYF. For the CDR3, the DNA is TGTGCCAGCAGCCCCGGGACAGGGGGCCACTCAAGGCAGTACTTC.